This T cell receptor (beta chain) was identified during a study of cytomegalovirus exposure and HLA in healthy donors (dated by TCRdb to about 2017). With respect to the entire study: According to a later analysis, one platform produced both the 120 validation repertoires and the approximately 660 repertoires of the first cohort. The study was designed to test whether signatures of past pathogen exposure could be identified by cataloging public T cell receptors. Along with the roughly 710-subject first cohort, a separate validation cohort of around 110 different subjects was used. To predict cytomegalovirus infection status, the study brought together high-throughput TCR immunosequencing, statistical association of individual TCRs with disease status, and machine learning. Points the paper makes about the study in general: A total of 164 TCR beta chains were listed by the study as associated with cytomegalovirus. Most TCR sequences were observed very rarely across donors, whereas some public TCRs were present in many individuals. The classifier was reported to diagnose cytomegalovirus status with high specificity and sensitivity in both the original cohort and the validation cohort. A later analysis had no HLA typing for the validation cohort, so co-occurrence there was scored across all 110 or so repertoires. In vitro tests confirmed that a few of the cytomegalovirus-associated TCR beta chains recognize cytomegalovirus antigens. According to the authors, the approach could potentially be generalized to other disease states and immunological phenotypes. Of the cluster scores, 94% were above 0 in a later analysis, which found that TCRs clustered in the first cohort also tended to co-occur in the 95 to 150 validation repertoires.

This clone was counted once. The clone's antigen remains unknown. The sample holds no much larger clone one base away, and base qualities are not on file. Separate from the approximately 700-subject first cohort, the validation cohort of 90 to 150 subjects was the group to which the donors belonged. Taken from cysteine to phenylalanine, the CDR3 has 17 residues. Of all the DNA, just the CDR3 is kept, 51 bases in frame from base 1. Trimming takes 5 bases off V and 11 bases off J; junction bases not matched to a gene: 21. CDR1 is given as KGHSH and CDR2 as LQKENI, both from the germline V gene. The library was prepared using the immunoSEQ multiplex PCR assay. For the original study's pipeline: A statistical classification framework was built for diagnosing cytomegalovirus status from the catalog of TCR beta chain sequences. The table was pulled from immuneACCESS by TCRdb, which kept in-frame rearrangements only. Such tables lose some clones; where checked, under half of the loss comes from unresolved V genes, and the rest has no known cause. V and J calls and clone size are copied from that table; D and trimming were computed from the DNA. In all, the sample holds 40,000 to 55,000 clones, and 88% of those were seen once. Under 8.5% of the sample belongs to the ten largest clones.

The sample comprised PBMCs. This receptor was obtained from a woman aged 25 to 39 in good health and CMV-seronegative. The chain is made from TRBV18 and TRBJ1-1; the junction holds 9 bases that match TRBD1. In nucleotide form, the sequence is TGTGCCAGCTCAACAAACCGACAGGGGGAGTTGGGTTCCATGGCTTTCTTT. The resulting protein is CASSTNRQGELGSMAFF.